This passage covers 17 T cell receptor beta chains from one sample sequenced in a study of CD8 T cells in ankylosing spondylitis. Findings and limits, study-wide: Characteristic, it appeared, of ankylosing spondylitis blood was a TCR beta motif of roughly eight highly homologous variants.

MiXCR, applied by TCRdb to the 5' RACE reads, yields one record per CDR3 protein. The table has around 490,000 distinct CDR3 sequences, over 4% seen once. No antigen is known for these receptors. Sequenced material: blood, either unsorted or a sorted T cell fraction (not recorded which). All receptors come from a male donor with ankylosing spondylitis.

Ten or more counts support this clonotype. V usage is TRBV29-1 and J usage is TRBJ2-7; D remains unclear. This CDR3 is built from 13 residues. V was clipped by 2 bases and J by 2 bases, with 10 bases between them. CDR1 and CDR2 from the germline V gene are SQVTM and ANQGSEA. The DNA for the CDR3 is TGCAGCGTTGAAACCACCGCGGCCTACGAGCAGTACTTC. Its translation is CSVETTAAYEQYF.

The CDR3 loop reads CASSYLFRSEAFF. The CDR3 nucleotides are TGTGCCAGCAGTTACTTGTTCAGGTCTGAAGCTTTCTTT. The V call is TRBV6-2 or TRBV6-3, the J call TRBJ1-1, with no clear D. Trimming stripped 1 base from V and 6 bases from J, with 9 bases between. This CDR3 is built from 13 residues. Germline CDR1 MNHEY, CDR2 SVGEGT.

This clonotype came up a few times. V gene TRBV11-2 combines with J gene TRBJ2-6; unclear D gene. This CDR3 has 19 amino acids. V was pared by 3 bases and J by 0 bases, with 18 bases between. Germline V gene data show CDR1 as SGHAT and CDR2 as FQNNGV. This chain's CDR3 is CASSLVRTSSYSGANVLTF. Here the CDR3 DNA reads TGTGCCAGCAGCTTGGTCCGGACCAGCTCCTACTCTGGGGCCAACGTCCTGACTTTC.

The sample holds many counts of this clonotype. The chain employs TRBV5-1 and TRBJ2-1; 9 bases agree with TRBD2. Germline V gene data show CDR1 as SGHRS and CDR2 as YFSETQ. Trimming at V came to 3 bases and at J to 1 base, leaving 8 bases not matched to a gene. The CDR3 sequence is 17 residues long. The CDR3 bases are TGCGCCAGCAGCTCCGACCATAGCGGGAGATCCTACAATGAGCAGTTCTTC. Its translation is CASSSDHSGRSYNEQFF.

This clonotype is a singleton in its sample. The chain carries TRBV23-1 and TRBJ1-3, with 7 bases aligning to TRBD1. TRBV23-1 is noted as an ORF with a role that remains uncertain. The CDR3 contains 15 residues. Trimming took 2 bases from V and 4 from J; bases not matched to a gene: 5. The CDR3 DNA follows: TGCGCCAGCAGTCAAACGGACAGGCGCGGAAACACCATATATTTT. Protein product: CASSQTDRRGNTIYF.

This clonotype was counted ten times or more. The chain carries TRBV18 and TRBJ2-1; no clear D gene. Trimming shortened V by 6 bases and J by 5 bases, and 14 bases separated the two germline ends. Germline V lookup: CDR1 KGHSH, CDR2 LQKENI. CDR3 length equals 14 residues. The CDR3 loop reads CASSLLSEDNEQFF. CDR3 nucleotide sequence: TGTGCCAGCTCTCTCCTAAGCGAGGACAATGAGCAGTTCTTC.

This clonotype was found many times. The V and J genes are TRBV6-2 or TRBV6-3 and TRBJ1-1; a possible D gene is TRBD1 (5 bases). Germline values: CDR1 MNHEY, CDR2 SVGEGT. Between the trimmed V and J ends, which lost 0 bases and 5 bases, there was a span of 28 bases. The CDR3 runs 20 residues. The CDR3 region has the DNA TGTGCCAGCAGTTACTCCGTCCTATTTTCCAGGGAGCCCAGGATGACTGAAGCTTTCTTT. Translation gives CASSYSVLFSREPRMTEAFF.

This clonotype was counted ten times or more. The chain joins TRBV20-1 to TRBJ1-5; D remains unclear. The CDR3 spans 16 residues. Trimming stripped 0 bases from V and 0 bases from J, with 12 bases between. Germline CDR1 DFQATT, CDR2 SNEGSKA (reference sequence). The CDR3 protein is CSARDPALPSNQPQHF. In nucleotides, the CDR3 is TGCAGTGCTAGAGACCCCGCCCTGCCTAGCAATCAGCCCCAGCATTTT.

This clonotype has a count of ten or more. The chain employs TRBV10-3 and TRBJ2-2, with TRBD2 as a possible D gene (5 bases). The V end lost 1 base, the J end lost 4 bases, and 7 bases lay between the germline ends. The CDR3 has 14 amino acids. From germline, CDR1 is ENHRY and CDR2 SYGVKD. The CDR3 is CAISELAGTGELFF. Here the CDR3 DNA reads TGTGCCATCAGTGAGTTGGCGGGCACCGGGGAGCTGTTTTTT.

The CDR3 DNA reads TGTGCCAGCTCACAGGGGGCTTCGAACACCGGGGAGCTGTTTTTT. Translated: CASSQGASNTGELFF. This sequence joins TRBV18 and TRBJ2-2, with 7 bases that match TRBD1. The CDR3 has 15 amino acids. J was trimmed by 0 bases and V by 4 bases; bases with no gene match: 2. CDR1 is KGHSH and CDR2 is LQKENI in the germline V gene.

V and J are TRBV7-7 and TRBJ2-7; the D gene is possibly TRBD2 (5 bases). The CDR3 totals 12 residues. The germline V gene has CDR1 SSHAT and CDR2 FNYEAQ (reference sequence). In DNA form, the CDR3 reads TGTGCTACCTCTCCGGGGATGGGCGAGCAGTACTTC. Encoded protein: CATSPGMGEQYF.

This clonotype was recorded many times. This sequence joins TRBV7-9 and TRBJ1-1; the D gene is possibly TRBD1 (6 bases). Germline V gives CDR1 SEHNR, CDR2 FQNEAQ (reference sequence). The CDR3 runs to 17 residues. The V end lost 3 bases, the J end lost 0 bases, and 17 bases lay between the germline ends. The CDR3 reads CASSFIDRKNMNTEAFF. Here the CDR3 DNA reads TGTGCCAGCAGCTTCATCGACAGGAAAAACATGAACACTGAAGCTTTCTTT.

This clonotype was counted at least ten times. CDR3: CASSVDAAVRNTEAFF. DNA for the CDR3: TGTGCCAGCAGCGTAGACGCGGCCGTGCGGAACACTGAAGCTTTCTTT. The chain combines TRBV9 with TRBJ1-1; the D is unclear. Germline V gives CDR1 SGDLS, CDR2 YYNGEE. The CDR3 contains 16 residues. The ends were cut back, 0 bases at V and 1 base at J, with 13 bases in the middle. The whole variable domain, remainder taken from reference TRBV9 and TRBJ1-1, is DSGVTQTPKHLITATGQRVTLRCSPRSGDLSVYWYQQSLDQGLQFLIQYYNGEERAKGNILERFSAQQFPDLHSELNLSSLELGDSALYFCASSVDAAVRNTEAFFGQGTRLTVV.

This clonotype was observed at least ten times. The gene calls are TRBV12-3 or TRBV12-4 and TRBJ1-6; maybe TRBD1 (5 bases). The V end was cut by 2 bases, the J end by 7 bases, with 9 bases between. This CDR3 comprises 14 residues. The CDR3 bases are TGTGCCAGCAGTTTAACCTGGGGCAATTCACCCCTCCACTTT. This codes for CASSLTWGNSPLHF.

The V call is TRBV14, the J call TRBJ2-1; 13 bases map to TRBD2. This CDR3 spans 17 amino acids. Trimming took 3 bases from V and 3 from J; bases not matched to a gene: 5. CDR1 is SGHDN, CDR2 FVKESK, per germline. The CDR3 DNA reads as TGTGCCAGCAGCCAGGGCGGGACTAGCGGGGACTACAATGAGCAGTTCTTC. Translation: CASSQGGTSGDYNEQFF.

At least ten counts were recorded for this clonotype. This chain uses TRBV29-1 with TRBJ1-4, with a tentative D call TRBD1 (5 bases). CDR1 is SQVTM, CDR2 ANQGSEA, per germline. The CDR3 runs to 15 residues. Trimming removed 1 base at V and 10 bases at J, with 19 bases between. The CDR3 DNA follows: TGCAGCGTTGAAGCAAACTGGGACGGACGAGGAAAACTGTTTTTT. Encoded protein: CSVEANWDGRGKLFF. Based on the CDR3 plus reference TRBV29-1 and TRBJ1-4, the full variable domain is SAVISQKPSRDICQRGTSLTIQCQVDSQVTMMFWYRQQPGQSLTLIATANQGSEATYESGFVIDKFPISRPNLTFSTLTVSNMSPEDSSIYLCSVEANWDGRGKLFFGSGTQLSVL.

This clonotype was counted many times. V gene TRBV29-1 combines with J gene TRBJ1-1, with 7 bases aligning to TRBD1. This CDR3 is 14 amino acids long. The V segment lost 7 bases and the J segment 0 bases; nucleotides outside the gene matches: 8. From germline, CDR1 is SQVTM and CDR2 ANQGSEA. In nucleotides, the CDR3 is TGCAGCGCCACACGGACAGGAGTGAACACTGAAGCTTTCTTT. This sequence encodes CSATRTGVNTEAFF.